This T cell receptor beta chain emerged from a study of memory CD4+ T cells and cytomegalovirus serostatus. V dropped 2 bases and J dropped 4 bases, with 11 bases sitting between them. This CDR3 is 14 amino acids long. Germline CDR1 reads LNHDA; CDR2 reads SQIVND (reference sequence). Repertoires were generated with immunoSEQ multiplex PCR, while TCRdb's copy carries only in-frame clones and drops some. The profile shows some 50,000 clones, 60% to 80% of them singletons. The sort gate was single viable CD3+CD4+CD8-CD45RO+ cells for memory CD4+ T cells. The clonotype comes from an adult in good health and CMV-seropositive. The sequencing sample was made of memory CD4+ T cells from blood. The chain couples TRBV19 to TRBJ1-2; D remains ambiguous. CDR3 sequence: CASSILAGGYGYTF. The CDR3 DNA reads TGTGCCAGTAGTATACTCGCAGGTGGCTATGGCTACACCTTC.